What follows are 30 T cell receptor beta chains derived from one specimen sequenced in a study of T cell repertoires in cytomegalovirus infection. In TCRdb, the reads were re-called with MiXCR into one record per CDR3 protein. The table lists some 250,000 distinct CDR3 sequences, approximately 9.1% of them singletons, with less than 15% in the top ten. The sequenced material came from PBMCs. Receptor source: a human donor in good health (CMV status not recorded). Some clones in this sample may be carry-over from other donors' samples.

This clonotype was seen repeatedly, ten times or more. The chain is built from TRBV12-3 or TRBV12-4 and TRBJ2-3; D unresolved. CDR3 length equals 13 residues. The ends were cut back, 9 bases at V and 7 bases at J, with 17 bases in the middle. This CDR3 is CASSQSRRNTQYF. CDR3 sequence (DNA): TGTGCCAGTTCTCAAAGTCGGAGAAATACGCAGTATTTT.

This clonotype was seen repeatedly, ten times or more. One junction end disagrees with the germline gene, perhaps due to a read error. J is TRBJ1-4 and V is TRBV7-7, with D unclear. Germline V CDR1 and CDR2: SSHAT, FNYEAQ (reference sequence). The CDR3 runs to 17 residues. DNA for the CDR3: TGTGCTAGCAGCCCCGCCGGGCCCACGTCAACTAATGAAAAACTGTTTTTT. The encoded protein is CASSPAGPTSTNEKLFF.

The rearrangement joins TRBV20-1 to TRBJ1-1; D unresolved. The CDR3 totals 13 residues. V dropped 6 bases and J dropped 4 bases, with 15 bases sitting between them. Germline loops: CDR1 DFQATT, CDR2 SNEGSKA (reference sequence). The CDR3 sequence: CSARGEGSTEAFF. The CDR3 DNA follows: TGCAGTGCCCGGGGAGAAGGTAGCACTGAAGCTTTCTTT.

This clonotype was seen ten or more times. The V call is TRBV7-2, the J call TRBJ2-5; D call uncertain. CDR3 size: 11 residues. Deletions cut 6 bases from V and 4 bases from J, with 6 bases between. Per the germline V gene, CDR1 is SGHTA and CDR2 is FQGNSA. The CDR3, as DNA: TGTGCCAGCAGACTACGAGAGACCCAGTACTTC. Its translation is CASRLRETQYF.

This clonotype was seen at least ten times. The chain combines TRBV7-8 with TRBJ2-2, with D perhaps TRBD1 (5 bases). CDR1 is SGHVS, CDR2 FQNEAQ, per germline. V dropped 5 bases and J dropped 0 bases, with 13 bases sitting between them. CDR3 length: 16 residues. The CDR3 is CASSTPGQANTGELFF. In nucleotides, the CDR3 is TGTGCCAGCAGCACCCCAGGACAAGCGAACACCGGGGAGCTGTTTTTT.

V usage is TRBV4-3 and J usage is TRBJ2-3; 10 nucleotides align to TRBD2. CDR3 length: 18 amino acids. V trimming: 0 bases; J trimming: 6 bases; junction bases outside the gene matches: 12. CDR1 is LGHNA and CDR2 is YSLEER in the germline V gene. CDR3 DNA sequence: TGCGCCAGCAGCCAAGAGAGGTCGGCTAGCGGGAGCAGGGATACGCAGTATTTT. Protein product: CASSQERSASGSRDTQYF.

The sample holds many counts of this clonotype. Here the CDR3 DNA reads TGTGCCAGCAGATACCACAGTCCCAGGGACACTGAAGCTTTCTTT. Protein sequence: CASRYHSPRDTEAFF. The J gene is TRBJ1-1, the V gene TRBV6-2 or TRBV6-3; a weak D match, TRBD1 (5 bases). In germline, CDR1 is MNHEY, CDR2 SVGEGT. The CDR3 contains 15 residues. Trimming took off 6 bases at V and 3 bases at J, with 17 bases between the two ends.

This clonotype was detected many times. The chain employs TRBV7-9 and TRBJ2-2; D unresolved. Germline V gene data show CDR1 as SEHNR and CDR2 as FQNEAQ (reference sequence). This CDR3 has 12 amino acids. The V end was cut by 10 bases, the J end by 6 bases, with 12 bases between. CDR3 bases: TGTGCCATCACCCTGAGTCCCGGGGAGCTGTTTTTT. As protein: CAITLSPGELFF.

The chain carries TRBV6-2 or TRBV6-3 and TRBJ2-7; TRBD2 matches at 14 bases. Germline V CDR1 and CDR2: MNHEY, SVGEGT. Trimming cost V 3 bases and J 0 bases; bases outside gene matches: 10. This CDR3 comprises 19 residues. DNA of the CDR3: TGTGCCAGCAGTTATTGGGGACTAGCGGGGGTTCCGAGCTCCTACGAGCAGTACTTC. Protein: CASSYWGLAGVPSSYEQYF.

This chain uses TRBV25-1 with TRBJ1-3, with D hard to call. The germline V gene has CDR1 MGHDK and CDR2 SYGVNS. V was clipped by 8 bases and J by 2 bases, with 10 bases between them. The CDR3 sequence is 13 residues long. CDR3 sequence reads: CASGWGAGNTIYF. CDR3 DNA: TGTGCCAGCGGTTGGGGAGCTGGAAACACCATATATTTT.

This clonotype was found many times. The rearrangement uses TRBV7-2 and TRBJ2-6, with 7 positions matching TRBD2. V lost 4 bases, J lost 0 bases, and 6 bases stayed unmatched. Per germline, CDR1 SGHTA and CDR2 FQGNSA. The CDR3 loop spans 17 amino acids. The CDR3 DNA follows: TGTGCCAGCAGCTCGCTTGGGGGGGGCTCTGGGGCCAACGTCCTGACTTTC. Protein product: CASSSLGGGSGANVLTF.

This clonotype was recorded at least ten times. The V gene is TRBV7-2, the J gene TRBJ2-7; tentatively, D is TRBD1 (5 bases). V gave up 7 bases and J gave up 6 bases, with 16 bases separating them. The CDR3 loop spans 13 amino acids. Germline CDR1 SGHTA, CDR2 FQGNSA. CDR3 protein: CASNPGREGEQYF. The DNA for the CDR3 is TGTGCCAGCAACCCCGGCAGGGAAGGCGAGCAGTACTTC. Looking up the rest from reference TRBV7-2 and TRBJ2-7 gives the full variable domain: GAGVSQSPSNKVTEKGKDVELRCDPISGHTALYWYRQSLGQGLEFLIYFQGNSAPDKSGLPSDRFSAERTGGSVSTLTIQRTQQEDSAVYLCASNPGREGEQYFGPGTRLTVT.

This clonotype was seen at least ten times. V gene TRBV7-3 combines with J gene TRBJ2-5, with a possible D match to TRBD2 (6 bases). The CDR3 length is 14 residues. Germline V gives CDR1 SGHTA, CDR2 FQGTGA. V was pared by 5 bases and J by 4 bases, with 14 bases between. The CDR3 DNA reads as TGTGCCAGCAGCGCCGGGGGTCCCCCAGAGACCCAGTACTTC. Protein: CASSAGGPPETQYF.

In its sample, this clonotype was seen many times. This chain joins TRBV7-2 and TRBJ1-1; D uncertain. CDR3 size: 14 residues. V lost 3 bases and J lost 4, with 12 bases in between. Germline values: CDR1 SGHTA, CDR2 FQGNSA. In DNA form, the CDR3 reads TGTGCCAGCAGCTTCCGGGCCTCCTTCACTGAAGCTTTCTTT. The encoded protein is CASSFRASFTEAFF.

This clonotype was counted ten times or more. This chain's CDR3 is CAKGKPKYGYTF. In nucleotides, the CDR3 is TGTGCCAAAGGGAAACCAAAGTATGGCTACACCTTC. The chain is built from TRBV7-2 and TRBJ1-2; D ambiguous. The germline CDR1 and CDR2 sequences are SGHTA and FQGNSA. Trimming pared 10 bases from V and 5 bases from J, leaving 14 bases between. The CDR3 covers 12 residues.

This clonotype came up a few times. The chain combines TRBV9 with TRBJ2-7, with 7 bases that match TRBD2. Germline trimming cut 0 bases from V and 2 bases from J; bases unmatched to any gene: 5. The CDR3 has 15 amino acids. Germline values: CDR1 SGDLS, CDR2 YYNGEE. This CDR3 reads CASSVGLADTYEQYF. DNA for the CDR3: TGTGCCAGCAGCGTAGGACTAGCTGATACCTACGAGCAGTACTTC.

The gene calls are TRBV5-1 and TRBJ1-4, with a possible D match to TRBD1 (6 bases). The germline CDR1 and CDR2 sequences are SGHRS and YFSETQ. This CDR3 comprises 17 residues. Trimming left V 1 base short and J 8 bases short, with 21 bases between. CDR3 residues: CASSLNGQGSLGEKLFF. In nucleotides, the CDR3 is TGCGCCAGCAGCTTGAATGGCCAGGGGAGTTTAGGAGAAAAACTGTTTTTT.

This clonotype was seen at least ten times. V usage is TRBV11-2 and J usage is TRBJ1-2; TRBD1 might be the D (6 bases). Germline V gene sequence: CDR1 SGHAT, CDR2 FQNNGV. This CDR3 spans 16 amino acids. The V gene lost 0 bases and the J gene lost 4 bases, with 15 bases spanning the gap. The CDR3 is CASSLEVGQTPYGYTF. In nucleotides, the CDR3 is TGTGCCAGCAGCTTAGAGGTTGGACAGACCCCCTATGGCTACACCTTC.

This clonotype was seen only a few times. The V gene is TRBV6-6, the J gene TRBJ1-6; D not resolved. V shed 5 bases and J shed 18 bases, with 17 bases lying between them. The CDR3 has 12 amino acids. Germline V gives CDR1 MNHNY, CDR2 SVGAGI (reference sequence). The CDR3 coding sequence is TGTGCCAGCAGTCCTGACGGAAGGGCTTACCACTTT. It specifies CASSPDGRAYHF.

This clonotype came up many times. The chain is built from TRBV24-1 and TRBJ2-1, with 8 bases matching TRBD1. The CDR3 spans 16 residues. V lost 0 bases, J lost 8 bases, and 8 bases stayed unmatched. Germline CDR1 is KGHDR and CDR2 is SFDVKD. CDR3 bases: TGTGCCACCAGTGATTTGGGAGGACAGGGAAAATATGAGCAGTTCTTC. Protein: CATSDLGGQGKYEQFF.

V gene TRBV20-1 combines with J gene TRBJ2-2; TRBD2 aligns across 12 bases. This CDR3 spans 18 amino acids. Germline V gene lookup returns CDR1 DFQATT and CDR2 SNEGSKA (reference sequence). The V gene end was trimmed by 4 bases and the J gene end by 1 base; junction bases not matched to a gene: 10. CDR3: CSATKFPGLAGNTGELFF. CDR3 bases: TGCAGTGCTACTAAATTCCCGGGACTAGCGGGGAACACCGGGGAGCTGTTTTTT.

This clonotype appeared many times. The chain links TRBV7-2 to TRBJ1-2, with 8 bases aligning to TRBD1. CDR1 SGHTA and CDR2 FQGNSA come from the germline V gene. J lost 7 bases, V lost 2 bases, and 3 bases had no gene match. CDR3 length equals 13 residues. CDR3 nucleotide sequence: TGTGCCAGCAGCTTACTAACAGGGGGTGGCTACACCTTC. Encoded protein: CASSLLTGGGYTF.

This chain joins TRBV7-2 and TRBJ2-1; TRBD1 is a possible D gene (6 bases). Deletions cut 3 bases from V and 10 bases from J, with 13 bases between. The V gene's germline CDR1 is SGHTA and CDR2 FQGNSA. The CDR3 is made up of 13 amino acids. The CDR3 loop reads CASSFRSTGEQFF. The CDR3 DNA follows: TGTGCCAGCAGCTTCCGCTCTACAGGGGAGCAGTTCTTC.

This clonotype occurred many times. This chain links TRBV12-3 or TRBV12-4 with TRBJ2-2; D is uncertain. The germline V and J ends were trimmed by 5 bases and 1 base, with 5 bases remaining between them. The CDR3 consists of 13 residues. The CDR3 here is CASSPGNTGELFF. The CDR3 nucleotides read TGTGCCAGCAGTCCCGGGAACACCGGGGAGCTGTTTTTT.

On this clonotype: Since a much larger clone is just one base distant, this may be a read error. J is TRBJ2-5 and V is TRBV7-2; TRBD2 aligns across 9 bases. Per the germline V gene, CDR1 is SGHTA and CDR2 is FQGNSA. The CDR3 totals 16 residues. The CDR3 loop is CASSLDGTSRRETLYF. The DNA for the CDR3 is TGTGCCAGCAGCTTAGACGGGACTAGCCGTCGAGAGACCCTGTACTTC.

This clonotype has ten or more counts. The chain joins TRBV7-8 to TRBJ1-3, with D possibly TRBD1 on 6 matching bases. Trimming shortened V by 5 bases and J by 1 base, and 9 bases separated the two germline ends. In germline, CDR1 is SGHVS, CDR2 FQNEAQ. The CDR3 length is 14 residues. The CDR3 spells CASSRDRSGNTIYF. The CDR3 DNA reads TGTGCCAGCAGCAGAGACAGGTCTGGAAACACCATATATTTT.

The table lists this clonotype with a few counts. This sequence joins TRBV25-1 and TRBJ2-5; TRBD2 matches at 12 bases. Trimming took 3 bases from V and 2 from J; bases not matched to a gene: 13. Germline V gives CDR1 MGHDK, CDR2 SYGVNS. The CDR3 runs 19 residues. CDR3 amino acids: CASSEWRGTSGSPQETQYF. CDR3 coding DNA: TGTGCCAGCAGTGAGTGGAGAGGGACTAGCGGGTCCCCACAAGAGACCCAGTACTTC.

This clonotype has at least ten counts. This CDR3 reads CASSLGLGRGDLRKLFF. CDR3 DNA sequence: TGTGCCAGCAGCTTAGGACTAGGAAGGGGGGATTTGCGAAAACTGTTTTTT. This chain uses TRBV7-2 with TRBJ1-4; weak D call: TRBD1 (6 bases). CDR1 is SGHTA and CDR2 is FQGNSA in the germline V gene. V lost 1 base to trimming and J lost 10 bases, with 22 bases between them. This CDR3 has 17 amino acids.

V is TRBV28 and J is TRBJ1-1, with D perhaps matching TRBD1 (5 bases). V lost 5 bases and J lost 2, with 12 bases in between. The CDR3 runs to 14 residues. Germline CDR1 and CDR2: MDHEN and SYDVKM. CDR3: CASSPSGTNTEAFF. The CDR3 DNA follows: TGTGCCAGCAGTCCCAGCGGGACTAACACTGAAGCTTTCTTT.

This clonotype was seen at least ten times. The chain has TRBV7-2 and TRBJ2-6; 12 nucleotides align to TRBD1. Per the germline V gene, CDR1 is SGHTA and CDR2 is FQGNSA. The CDR3 contains 18 residues. The V gene end was trimmed by 2 bases and the J gene end by 2 bases; junction bases not matched to a gene: 4. Written as DNA, the CDR3 is TGTGCCAGCAGCTTACCCCGGGACAGGGGGCCTGGGGCCAACGTCCTGACTTTC. Its protein product is CASSLPRDRGPGANVLTF.